This T cell receptor (beta chain) was documented in a study of blood T cell repertoires in COVID-19. Per the authors' pipeline: The authors estimated nucleated cell counts from reference gene primer amplification. Only in-frame clones appear in the TCRdb table, and some are missing; sequencing was by immunoSEQ multiplex PCR. V, J and clone size are taken as reported in that table, and D and trimming were inferred from the DNA itself. The sample has about 170,000 clones, more than 75% seen once. It was during active infection that Seattle patients were enrolled and then longitudinally followed. The sequence derives from a woman older than 75 with COVID-19, enrolled during active disease. Sequenced sample: peripheral blood.

CDR3 region: CASSPQGSGNTIYF. Here the CDR3 DNA reads TGTGCCAGCAGCCCCCAGGGGTCTGGAAACACCATATATTTT. V usage is TRBV6-6 and J usage is TRBJ1-3, with a weak D call TRBD1 (6 bases). This CDR3 contains 14 residues. The germline gives CDR1 MNHNY, CDR2 SVGAGI (reference sequence). V lost 6 bases and J 1 base, leaving 10 bases between the germline ends.